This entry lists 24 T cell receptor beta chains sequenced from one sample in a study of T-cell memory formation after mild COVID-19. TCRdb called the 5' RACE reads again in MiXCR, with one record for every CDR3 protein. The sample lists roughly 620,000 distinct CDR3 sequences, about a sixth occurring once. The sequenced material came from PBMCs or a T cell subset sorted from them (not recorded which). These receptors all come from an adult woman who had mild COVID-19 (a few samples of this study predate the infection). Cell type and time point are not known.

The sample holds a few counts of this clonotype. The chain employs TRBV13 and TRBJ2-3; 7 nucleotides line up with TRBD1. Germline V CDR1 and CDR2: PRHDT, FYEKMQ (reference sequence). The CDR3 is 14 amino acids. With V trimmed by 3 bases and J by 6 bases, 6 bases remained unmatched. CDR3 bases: TGTGCCAGCAGCTTCGACAGGGTCGGTGATACGCAGTATTTT. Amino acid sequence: CASSFDRVGDTQYF.

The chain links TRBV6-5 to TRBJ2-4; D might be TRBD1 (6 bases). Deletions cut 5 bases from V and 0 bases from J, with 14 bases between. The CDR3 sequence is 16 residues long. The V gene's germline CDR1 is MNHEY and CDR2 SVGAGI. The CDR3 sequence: CASSNRQDLAKNIQYF. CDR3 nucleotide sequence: TGTGCCAGCAGTAATCGACAGGACCTAGCCAAAAACATTCAGTACTTC.

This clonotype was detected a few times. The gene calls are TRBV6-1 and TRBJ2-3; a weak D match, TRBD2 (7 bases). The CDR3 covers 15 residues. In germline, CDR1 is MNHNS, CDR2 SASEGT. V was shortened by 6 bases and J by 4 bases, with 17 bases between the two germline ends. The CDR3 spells CASSRGGGMSDTQYF. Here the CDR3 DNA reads TGTGCCAGCAGCCGAGGGGGGGGTATGTCAGATACGCAGTATTTT.

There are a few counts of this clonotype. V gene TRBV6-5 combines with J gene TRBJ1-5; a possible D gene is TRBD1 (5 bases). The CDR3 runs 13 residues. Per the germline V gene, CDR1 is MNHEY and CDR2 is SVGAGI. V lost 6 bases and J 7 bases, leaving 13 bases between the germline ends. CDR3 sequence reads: CASRNTGGQPQHF. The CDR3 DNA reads TGTGCCAGCAGGAACACGGGGGGGCAGCCCCAGCATTTT.

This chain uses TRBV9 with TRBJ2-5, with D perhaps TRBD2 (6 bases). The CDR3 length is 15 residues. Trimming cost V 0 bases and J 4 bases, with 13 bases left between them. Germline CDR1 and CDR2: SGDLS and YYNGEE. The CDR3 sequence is CASSVAGDSVETQYF. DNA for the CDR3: TGTGCCAGCAGCGTAGCGGGAGATTCGGTAGAGACCCAGTACTTC.

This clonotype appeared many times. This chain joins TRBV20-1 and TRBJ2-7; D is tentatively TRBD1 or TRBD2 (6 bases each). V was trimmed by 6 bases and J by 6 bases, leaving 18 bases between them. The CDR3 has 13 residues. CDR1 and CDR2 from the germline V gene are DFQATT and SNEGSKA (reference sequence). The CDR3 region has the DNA TGCAGTGCAAACAGGGACTCAAGGGGCGAGCAGTACTTC. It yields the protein CSANRDSRGEQYF.

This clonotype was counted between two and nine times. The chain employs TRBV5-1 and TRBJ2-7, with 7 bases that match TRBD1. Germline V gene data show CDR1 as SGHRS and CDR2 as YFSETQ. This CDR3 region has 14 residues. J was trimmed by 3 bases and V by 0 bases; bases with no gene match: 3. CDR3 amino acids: CASSLDRGVYEQYF. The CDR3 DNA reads TGCGCCAGCAGCTTGGACAGGGGTGTCTACGAGCAGTACTTC. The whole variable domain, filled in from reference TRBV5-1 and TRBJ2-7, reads KAGVTQTPRYLIKTRGQQVTLSCSPISGHRSVSWYQQTPGQGLQFLFEYFSETQRNKGNFPGRFSGRQFSNSRSEMNVSTLELGDSALYLCASSLDRGVYEQYFGPGTRLTVT.

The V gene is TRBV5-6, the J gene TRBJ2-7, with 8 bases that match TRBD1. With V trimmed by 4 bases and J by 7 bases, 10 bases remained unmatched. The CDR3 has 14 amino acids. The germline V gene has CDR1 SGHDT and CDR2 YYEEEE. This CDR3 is CASSRQGAPGEQYF. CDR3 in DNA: TGTGCCAGCAGCAGGCAGGGGGCGCCGGGAGAGCAGTACTTC. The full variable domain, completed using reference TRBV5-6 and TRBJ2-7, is DAGVTQSPTHLIKTRGQQVTLRCSPKSGHDTVSWYQQALGQGPQFIFQYYEEEERQRGNFPDRFSGHQFPNYSSELNVNALLLGDSALYLCASSRQGAPGEQYFGPGTRLTVT.

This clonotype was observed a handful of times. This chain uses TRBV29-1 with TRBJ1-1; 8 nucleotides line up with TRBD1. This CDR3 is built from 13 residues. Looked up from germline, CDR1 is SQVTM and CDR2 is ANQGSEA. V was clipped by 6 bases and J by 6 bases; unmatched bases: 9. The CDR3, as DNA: TGCAGCGTCCTCACAGGGGGTGACTCTGAAGCTTTCTTT. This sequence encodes CSVLTGGDSEAFF.

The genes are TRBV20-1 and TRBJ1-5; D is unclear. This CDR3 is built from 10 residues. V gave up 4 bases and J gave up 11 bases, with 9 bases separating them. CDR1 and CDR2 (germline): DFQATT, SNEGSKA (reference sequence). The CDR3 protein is CSANQLTQHF. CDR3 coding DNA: TGCAGTGCTAACCAATTGACCCAGCATTTT.

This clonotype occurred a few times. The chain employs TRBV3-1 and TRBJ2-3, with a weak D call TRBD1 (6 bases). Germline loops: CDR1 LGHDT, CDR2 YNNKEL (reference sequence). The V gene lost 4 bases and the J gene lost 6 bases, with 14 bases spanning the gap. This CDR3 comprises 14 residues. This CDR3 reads CASSRFGTSDTQYF. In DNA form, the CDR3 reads TGTGCCAGCAGCCGATTCGGGACATCTGATACGCAGTATTTT.

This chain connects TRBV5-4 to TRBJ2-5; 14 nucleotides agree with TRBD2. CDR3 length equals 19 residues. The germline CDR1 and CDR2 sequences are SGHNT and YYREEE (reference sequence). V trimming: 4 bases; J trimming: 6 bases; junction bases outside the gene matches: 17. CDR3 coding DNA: TGTGCCAGCAGCCCCGACCAGGGACTAGCGGGAGTTTGGGGAAAGACCCAGTACTTC. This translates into CASSPDQGLAGVWGKTQYF.

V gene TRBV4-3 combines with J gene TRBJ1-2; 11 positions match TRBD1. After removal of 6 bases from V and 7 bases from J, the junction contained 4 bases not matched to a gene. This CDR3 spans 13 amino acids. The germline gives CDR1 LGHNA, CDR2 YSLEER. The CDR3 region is CASRGQGVVGYTF. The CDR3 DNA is TGCGCCAGCAGGGGACAGGGGGTCGTTGGCTACACCTTC.

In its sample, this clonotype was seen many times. The DNA of the CDR3 is TGTGCCAGCAGTTTAGCGGGATTGACTACTGAGCAGTTCTTC. It translates to CASSLAGLTTEQFF. This chain connects TRBV12-3 or TRBV12-4 to TRBJ2-1; the D gene is possibly TRBD2 (5 bases). There are 14 residues in the CDR3. V was shortened by 0 bases and J by 9 bases, with 12 bases between the two germline ends.

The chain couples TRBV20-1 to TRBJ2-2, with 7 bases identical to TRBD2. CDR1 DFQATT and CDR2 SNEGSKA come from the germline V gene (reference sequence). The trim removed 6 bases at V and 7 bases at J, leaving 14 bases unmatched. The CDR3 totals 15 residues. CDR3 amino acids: CSAPAPGTIIGELFF. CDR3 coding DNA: TGCAGTGCCCCAGCCCCAGGGACTATTATCGGGGAGCTGTTTTTT.

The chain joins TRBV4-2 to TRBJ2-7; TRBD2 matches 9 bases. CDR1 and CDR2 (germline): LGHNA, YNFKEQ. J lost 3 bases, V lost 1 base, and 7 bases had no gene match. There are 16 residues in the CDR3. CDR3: CASSQGTSGWNYEQYF. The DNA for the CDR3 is TGTGCCAGCAGCCAAGGAACTAGCGGGTGGAACTACGAGCAGTACTTC.

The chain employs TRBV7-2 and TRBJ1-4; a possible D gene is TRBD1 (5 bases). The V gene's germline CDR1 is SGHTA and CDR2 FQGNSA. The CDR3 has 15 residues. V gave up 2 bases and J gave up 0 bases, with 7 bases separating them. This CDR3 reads CASSLQGSTNEKLFF. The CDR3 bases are TGTGCCAGCAGCTTACAGGGATCAACTAATGAAAAACTGTTTTTT.

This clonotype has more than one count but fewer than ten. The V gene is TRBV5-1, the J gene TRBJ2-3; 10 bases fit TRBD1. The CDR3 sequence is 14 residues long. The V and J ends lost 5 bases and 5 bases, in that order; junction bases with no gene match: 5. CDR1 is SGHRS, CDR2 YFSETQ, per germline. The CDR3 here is CASRWTGGEDTQYF. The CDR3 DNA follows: TGCGCCAGCAGATGGACAGGGGGTGAAGATACGCAGTATTTT.

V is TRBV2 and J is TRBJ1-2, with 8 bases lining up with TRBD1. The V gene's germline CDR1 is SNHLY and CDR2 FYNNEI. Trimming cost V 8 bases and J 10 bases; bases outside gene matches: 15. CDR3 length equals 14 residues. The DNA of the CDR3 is TGTGCCAGCTCAAGGACGGGGACAGGAGACTACTACACCTTC. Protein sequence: CASSRTGTGDYYTF.

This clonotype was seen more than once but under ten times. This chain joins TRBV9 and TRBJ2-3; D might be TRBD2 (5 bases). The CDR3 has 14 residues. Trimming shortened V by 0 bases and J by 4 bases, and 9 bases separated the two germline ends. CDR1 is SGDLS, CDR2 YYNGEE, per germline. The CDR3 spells CASSVVPEADTQYF. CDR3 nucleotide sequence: TGTGCCAGCAGCGTAGTACCGGAGGCAGATACGCAGTATTTT.

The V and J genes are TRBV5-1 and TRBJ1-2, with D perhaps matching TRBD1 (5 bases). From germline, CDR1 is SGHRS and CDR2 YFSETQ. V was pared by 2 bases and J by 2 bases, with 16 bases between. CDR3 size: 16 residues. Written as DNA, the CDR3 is TGCGCCAGCAGCTTAGGCCGTGGGGGGACGAACTATGGCTACACCTTC. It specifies CASSLGRGGTNYGYTF.

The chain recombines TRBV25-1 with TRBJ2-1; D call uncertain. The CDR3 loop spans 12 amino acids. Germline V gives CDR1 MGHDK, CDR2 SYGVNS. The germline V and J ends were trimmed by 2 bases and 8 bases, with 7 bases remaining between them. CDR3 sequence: CASSERVDEQFF. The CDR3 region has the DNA TGTGCCAGCAGTGAACGTGTCGATGAGCAGTTCTTC.

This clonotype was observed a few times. In DNA form, the CDR3 reads TGTGCCAGCAGTTTAGACAGTCTCGGCTCTGGAAACACCATATATTTT. The encoded protein is CASSLDSLGSGNTIYF. V is TRBV6-5 and J is TRBJ1-3; possibly TRBD1 for D (5 bases). The CDR3 extends over 16 amino acids. Looked up from germline, CDR1 is MNHEY and CDR2 is SVGAGI. The ends were cut back, 4 bases at V and 0 bases at J, with 13 bases in the middle.

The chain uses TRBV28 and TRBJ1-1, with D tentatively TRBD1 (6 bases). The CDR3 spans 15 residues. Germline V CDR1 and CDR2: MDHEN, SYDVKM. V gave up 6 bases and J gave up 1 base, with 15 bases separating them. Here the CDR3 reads CASRRPDSPNTEAFF. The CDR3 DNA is TGTGCCAGCAGAAGACCGGACAGTCCGAACACTGAAGCTTTCTTT.